The 29 T cell receptor beta chains presented below share a single source sample, sequenced in a study of tumor-infiltrating lymphocytes in oesophageal squamous cell carcinoma. One entry per CDR3 protein results from TCRdb running MiXCR on the PCR reads. This table has 10,000 or so distinct CDR3 sequences, roughly three fifths appearing once. Sample: esophageal tumor tissue. The receptors were gathered from a male donor with esophageal squamous cell carcinoma.

This clonotype was recorded at least ten times. The CDR3 end shows no conserved phenylalanine or tryptophan, and so a read error is likely. It is unclear where the CDR3 begins or ends on the DNA, so no DNA is shown, and the CDR3 is as TCRdb lists it. The chain recombines TRBV7-2 with TRBJ2-7; no DNA check was done on the table's D call, TRBD1. Germline V gene lookup returns CDR1 SGHTA and CDR2 FQGNSA. The CDR3 is 18 amino acids long, termini counted. This chain's CDR3 is CASSLDSALGLYGYTFGS.

Concerning this clonotype itself: At one end, the junction sequence differs from germline, possibly due to a read error. This chain joins TRBV7-6 and TRBJ1-2, with D possibly TRBD1 on 5 matching bases. The CDR3 is 16 residues long. From germline, CDR1 is SGHVS and CDR2 FNYEAQ. CDR3 amino acids: CASSLGHLQRNYGYTF. CDR3 nucleotides: TGTGCTAGCAGCTTAGGACACCTCCAAAGGAACTATGGCTACACCTTC.

This clonotype was observed a few times. The gene calls are TRBV6-1 and TRBJ2-4; maybe TRBD2 (6 bases). Germline lookup yields CDR1 MNHNS and CDR2 SASEGT. V was pared by 5 bases and J by 0 bases, with 8 bases between. The CDR3 is 14 amino acids. The CDR3 reads CASSYGGAKNIQYF. Written as DNA, the CDR3 is TGTGCCAGCAGTTACGGGGGAGCCAAAAACATTCAGTACTTC.

This chain connects TRBV6-5 to TRBJ2-3, with D perhaps given as TRBD1 or TRBD2 (5 bases each). TRBJ2-7 matches the DNA end more closely, so the J call is doubtful. This CDR3 contains 16 residues. Germline V gives CDR1 MNHEY, CDR2 SVGAGI. Written as DNA, the CDR3 is TGTGCCAGCAGTTACGCTCCCTTACATGGGGGCTACGAGCAGTACTTC. It encodes CASSYAPLHGGYEQYF.

The V gene is TRBV11-2, the J gene TRBJ2-5; 8 bases align to TRBD1. The J call may be wrong; the DNA end is better matched by TRBJ2-7. Per germline, CDR1 SGHAT and CDR2 FQNNGV. The CDR3 consists of 15 residues. CDR3: CASSLFDRGIYEQYF. CDR3 nucleotide sequence: TGTGCCAGCAGCTTATTCGACAGGGGTATCTACGAGCAGTACTTC.

The chain uses TRBV28 and TRBJ1-2, with D uncertain. V shed 11 bases and J shed 4 bases, with 11 bases lying between them. Per the germline V gene, CDR1 is MDHEN and CDR2 is SYDVKM. CDR3 length equals 11 residues. Here the CDR3 DNA reads TGTGCCTCGGGGATTGGCTATGGCTACACCTTC. Residues: CASGIGYGYTF.

On this clonotype: Compared with germline, one end of the junction differs, possibly owing to a read error. This chain connects TRBV7-1 to TRBJ2-3; D is undetermined. TRBV7-1 is placed among ORFs of uncertain function. This CDR3 region has 12 residues. The CDR3 here is CASSSTRPNLYF. In nucleotides, the CDR3 is TGTGCCAGCAGCTCCACCCGACCTAACCTCTACTTC.

As for this clonotype: The final CDR3 position lacks the conserved phenylalanine or tryptophan, pointing to a likely read error. The limits of the CDR3 on the DNA are not certain, so only TCRdb's listed CDR3 is given. The chain links TRBV11-3 to TRBJ2-1; TRBD1 is taken as the D call from the table, unchecked against the DNA. CDR1 is SGHNT and CDR2 is YENEEA in the germline V gene. The CDR3 is made up of 17 amino acids, end residues included. CDR3 region: CASSSRQGSNYGYTFGS.

This clonotype came up many times. Lacking the conserved final phenylalanine or tryptophan, this CDR3 likely reflects a read error. It is unclear where the CDR3 begins or ends on the DNA, so no DNA is shown, and the CDR3 is as TCRdb lists it. The chain joins TRBV11-2 to TRBJ2-4; no DNA check was done on the table's D call, TRBD2. Germline V gives CDR1 SGHAT, CDR2 FQNNGV. The CDR3 spans 10 amino acids, including both terminal residues. CDR3: CASSKLAARD.

This chain connects TRBV7-2 to TRBJ2-5; D possibly corresponds to TRBD1 (5 bases). The J call could be wrong; TRBJ2-7 is a better fit for the DNA end. The germline CDR1 and CDR2 sequences are SGHTA and FQGNSA. This CDR3 contains 15 residues. The CDR3, as DNA: TGTGCCAGCAGCTTAGATTGGGGCACATCCTACGAGCAGTACTTC. Its translation: CASSLDWGTSYEQYF.

There are many counts of this clonotype. The chain combines TRBV28 with TRBJ1-1; D gene ambiguous. CDR1 is MDHEN and CDR2 is SYDVKM in the germline V gene. The CDR3 has 12 amino acids. The ends were cut back, 3 bases at V and 7 bases at J, with 9 bases in the middle. The CDR3: CASSLGWVEAFF. The CDR3 nucleotides are TGTGCCAGCAGTTTGGGATGGGTTGAAGCTTTCTTT.

The table lists this clonotype with many counts. The chain carries TRBV13 and TRBJ1-1; D remains unclear. The CDR3 sequence is 13 residues long. The V end was cut by 2 bases, the J end by 4 bases, with 8 bases between. Germline CDR1 is PRHDT and CDR2 is FYEKMQ (reference sequence). The CDR3 reads CASSLRPGTEAFF. The CDR3, as DNA: TGTGCCAGCAGCTTACGGCCGGGCACTGAAGCTTTCTTT.

Comment on this clonotype: This CDR3 fails to terminate in the conserved phenylalanine or tryptophan, so it likely reflects a read error. The chain has TRBV6-1 and TRBJ2-5; 7 bases align to TRBD1. CDR3 size: 14 residues. Germline V gene data show CDR1 as MNHNS and CDR2 as SASEGT. Trimming took 5 bases from V and 3 from J; bases not matched to a gene: 6. The CDR3 bases are TGTGCCAGCAGTCCTATAACAGGGGAAGAGACCCAGTACGTC. It translates to CASSPITGEETQYV.

In its sample, this clonotype was seen once. The V gene is TRBV6-1, the J gene TRBJ2-5, with 7 bases aligning to TRBD2. The J call is uncertain, as TRBJ2-1 better fits the DNA end. The CDR3 runs 15 residues. CDR1 is MNHNS and CDR2 is SASEGT in the germline V gene. The CDR3 spells CASSSTRREGNEQFF. DNA for the CDR3: TGTGCCAGCAGTTCGACTAGGAGGGAGGGCAATGAGCAGTTCTTC.

This clonotype was observed a handful of times. V is TRBV6-1 and J is TRBJ2-4, with D unresolved. Germline V gives CDR1 MNHNS, CDR2 SASEGT. This CDR3 spans 16 amino acids. Trimming took 2 bases from V and 0 from J, leaving 11 bases between them. CDR3 in amino acids: CASSEQNGLAKNIQYF. DNA for the CDR3: TGTGCCAGCAGTGAACAGAATGGTCTAGCCAAAAACATTCAGTACTTC.

The chain carries TRBV7-4 and TRBJ2-3; D gene unclear. The better agreement between TRBJ2-5 and the DNA end casts doubt on the J call. CDR1 and CDR2 from the germline V gene are SGHVT and SQSDAQ. The CDR3 runs to 12 residues. This chain's CDR3 is CASSLKAETQYF. In DNA, the CDR3 is TGTGCCAGCAGCTTAAAAGCGGAGACCCAGTACTTC.

This sequence joins TRBV7-6 and TRBJ1-2; D unclear. The CDR3 length is 16 residues. The V and J ends lost 3 bases and 3 bases respectively, with 17 bases between them. Germline assignment: CDR1 SGHVS and CDR2 FNYEAQ. In DNA, the CDR3 is TGTGCCAGCAGCTTGGGCCCCCGTTGGGCAGACTATGGCTACACCTTC. It is translated as CASSLGPRWADYGYTF.

This clonotype was seen a handful of times. This chain joins TRBV7-2 and TRBJ2-5; D perhaps matches TRBD2 (5 bases). The CDR3 is made up of 12 amino acids. CDR1 SGHTA and CDR2 FQGNSA come from the germline V gene. V gave up 5 bases and J gave up 5 bases, with 9 bases separating them. The CDR3 DNA reads TGTGCCAGCAGCCCCCCGGGGGAGACCCAGTACTTC. Its translation is CASSPPGETQYF.

The chain couples TRBV7-6 to TRBJ2-1; no definite D call. The CDR3 covers 12 residues. V was cut by 1 base and J by 8 bases, with 6 bases left in between. CDR1 and CDR2 from the germline V gene are SGHVS and FNYEAQ. The CDR3 sequence is CASSLGVDEQFF. CDR3 nucleotide sequence: TGTGCCAGCAGCTTAGGGGTGGATGAGCAGTTCTTC.

The table lists this clonotype with a few counts. The J gene is TRBJ2-2, the V gene TRBV7-2, with TRBD2 matching over 9 bases. The J segment lost 5 bases and the V segment lost 6 bases, leaving 4 bases of the junction unmatched. The V gene's germline CDR1 is SGHTA and CDR2 FQGNSA. There are 14 residues in the CDR3. The chain's CDR3 is CASSGAGGTGELFF. The CDR3 DNA reads as TGTGCCAGCAGTGGAGCGGGAGGAACCGGGGAGCTGTTTTTT.

About this clonotype: Relative to the germline gene, one junction end is altered; a read error may explain this. The V gene is TRBV18, the J gene TRBJ2-4; D gene uncertain. The DNA end favors TRBJ2-5, so the J call may be wrong. CDR3 size: 14 residues. Germline V gene sequence: CDR1 KGHSH, CDR2 LQKENI. The CDR3 region has the DNA TGTGGCAGCTCACCAATGGGTATCAAAGAGACCCAGTACTTC. Protein product: CGSSPMGIKETQYF.

V is TRBV27 and J is TRBJ1-1, with D possibly matching TRBD1 (5 bases). The J call could be wrong; TRBJ2-5 is a better fit for the DNA end. The CDR3 has 12 residues. Germline V gives CDR1 MNHEY, CDR2 SMNVEV (reference sequence). The CDR3 spells CASSPQRQPQYF. Here the CDR3 DNA reads TGTGCCAGCAGTCCCCAAAGACAGCCCCAGTACTTC.

The chain carries TRBV7-9 and TRBJ2-5, with TRBD2 identical over 8 bases. The CDR3 consists of 14 residues. V was clipped by 1 base and J by 11 bases; unmatched bases: 9. The V gene's germline CDR1 is SEHNR and CDR2 FQNEAQ (reference sequence). The CDR3 is CASSLELTSGKQYF. The CDR3 coding sequence is TGTGCCAGCAGCTTAGAGCTTACTAGCGGTAAGCAGTACTTC. Variable domain in full (rest from reference TRBV7-9 and TRBJ2-5): DTGVSQNPRHKITKRGQNVTFRCDPISEHNRLYWYRQTLGQGPEFLTYFQNEAQLEKSRLLSDRFSAERPKGSFSTLEIQRTEQGDSAMYLCASSLELTSGKQYFGPGTRLLVL.

The chain links TRBV7-8 to TRBJ2-3; the match to TRBD2 covers 7 bases. CDR1 is SGHVS, CDR2 FQNEAQ, per germline. This CDR3 is built from 16 residues. The V gene end was trimmed by 1 base and the J gene end by 4 bases; junction bases not matched to a gene: 8. CDR3 region: CASSLEVASGPDTQYF. The CDR3 nucleotides read TGTGCCAGCAGCTTAGAGGTGGCTAGCGGACCAGATACGCAGTATTTT.

This chain uses TRBV12-3 or TRBV12-4 with TRBJ2-4; D remains unclear. The DNA end is a closer match to TRBJ1-2, so the J assignment may be wrong. This CDR3 has 11 residues. The CDR3 sequence is CASSLNYGYTF. DNA of the CDR3: TGTGCCAGCAGCCTTAACTATGGCTACACCTTC.

This clonotype was counted at least ten times. This rearrangement joins TRBV6-1 to TRBJ1-1; 9 nucleotides match TRBD1. V gave up 4 bases and J gave up 0 bases; unmatched junction bases: 3. Germline-derived CDR1 and CDR2 are MNHNS and SASEGT. The CDR3 covers 15 residues. CDR3 sequence: CASSGDRGMNTEAFF. The CDR3 bases are TGTGCCAGCAGTGGAGACAGGGGGATGAACACTGAAGCTTTCTTT.

The CDR3, as DNA: TGTGCCAGCAGCTCAAGTTATAACTATGGCTACACCTTC. Translation gives CASSSSYNYGYTF. This chain links TRBV7-2 with TRBJ1-2; D is undetermined. The CDR3 runs to 13 residues. Germline V gene lookup returns CDR1 SGHTA and CDR2 FQGNSA. V shed 4 bases and J shed 1 base, with 7 bases lying between them.

The rearrangement joins TRBV10-2 to TRBJ2-7; TRBD1 matches 8 bases. Germline CDR1 reads WSHSY; CDR2 reads SAAADI. The V gene end was trimmed by 2 bases and the J gene end by 3 bases; junction bases not matched to a gene: 9. The CDR3 consists of 16 residues. This chain's CDR3 is CASSEASGTGVYEQYF. The CDR3 region has the DNA TGCGCCAGCAGTGAGGCATCCGGGACAGGAGTCTACGAGCAGTACTTC.

This clonotype was observed at least ten times. J is TRBJ1-1 and V is TRBV18; 11 nucleotides agree with TRBD1. The CDR3 sequence is 16 residues long. After removal of 8 bases from V and 0 bases from J, the junction contained 8 bases not matched to a gene. The V gene's germline CDR1 is KGHSH and CDR2 LQKENI. The CDR3 loop reads CASTGDRGVLNTEAFF. The CDR3, as DNA: TGTGCCAGCACCGGGGACAGGGGGGTTTTGAACACTGAAGCTTTCTTT. The entire variable domain, with the rest obtained from reference TRBV18 and TRBJ1-1, is as follows: NAGVMQNPRHLVRRRGQEARLRCSPMKGHSHVYWYRQLPEEGLKFMVYLQKENIIDESGMPKERFSAEFPKEGPSILRIQQVVRGDSAAYFCASTGDRGVLNTEAFFGQGTRLTVV.